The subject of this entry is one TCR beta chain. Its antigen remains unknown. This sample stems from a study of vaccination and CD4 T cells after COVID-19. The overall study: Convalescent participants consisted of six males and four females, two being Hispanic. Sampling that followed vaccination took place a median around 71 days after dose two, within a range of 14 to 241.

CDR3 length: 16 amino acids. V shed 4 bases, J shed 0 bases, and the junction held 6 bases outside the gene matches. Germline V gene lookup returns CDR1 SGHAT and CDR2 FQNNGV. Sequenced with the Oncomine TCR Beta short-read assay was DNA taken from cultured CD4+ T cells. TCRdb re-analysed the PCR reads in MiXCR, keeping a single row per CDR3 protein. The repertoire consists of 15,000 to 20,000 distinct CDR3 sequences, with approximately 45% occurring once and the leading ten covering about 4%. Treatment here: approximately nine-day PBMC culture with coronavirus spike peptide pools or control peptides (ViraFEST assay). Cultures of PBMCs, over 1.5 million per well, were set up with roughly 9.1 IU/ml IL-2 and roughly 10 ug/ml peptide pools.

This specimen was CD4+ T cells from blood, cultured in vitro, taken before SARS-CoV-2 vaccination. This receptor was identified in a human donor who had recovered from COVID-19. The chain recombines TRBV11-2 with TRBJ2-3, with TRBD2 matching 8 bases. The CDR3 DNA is TGTGCCAGCAGCTCCGGACTAGCAGGTAGCACAGATACGCAGTATTTT. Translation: CASSSGLAGSTDTQYF.